The rows below give T cell receptor beta chains drawn from one sample of a study of vaccination effects on CD4 cells after COVID-19. Sequencing used immunoSEQ multiplex PCR; TCRdb keeps in-frame clones, though not all of them. Counted here are around 69,000 clones, roughly 74% occurring once; the ten biggest clones make up 1.5% to 1.9%. No antigen has been identified for these receptors. The specimen was CD4+ T cells from PBMCs cultured with HCoV-229E spike peptides, collected after COVID-19 vaccination. These receptor sequences come from a human donor who received a COVID-19 vaccine. The CDR3 runs from the conserved cysteine through the conserved F or W. The order of the fields is V gene, J gene, clone size, D gene, CDR3 DNA, CDR3 protein. The D gene is left open where the match is weak. The size entry is marked missing in some rows and otherwise reads once, few, many or a size class.

TRBV3-1/TRBV3-2	TRBJ2-3	.	.	TGTGCCAGCAGCCAAGATTTAGGAAGCACAGATACGCAGTATTTT	CASSQDLGSTDTQYF
TRBV2	TRBJ2-5	few	TRBD1	TGTGCCAGCAGTGGACAGGGGTTAGAGACCCAGTACTTC	CASSGQGLETQYF
TRBV7-3	TRBJ2-1	once	.	TGTGCCAGCAGCCATGGGACAATCCCCAATGAGCAGTTCTTC	CASSHGTIPNEQFF
TRBV28	TRBJ2-1	.	TRBD2	TGTGCCAGCAGTTTAAGCGGGGGCGCCAACAATGAGCAGTTCTTC	CASSLSGGANNEQFF
TRBV7-9	TRBJ1-6	.	.	TGTGCCAGCAGCCCCCTGACAGGTACCAATTCACCCCTCCACTTT	CASSPLTGTNSPLHF
TRBV5-1	TRBJ2-2	.	TRBD1	TGCGCCAGCAGCTTGATAGGGGGCCCGGACACCGGGGAGCTGTTTTTT	CASSLIGGPDTGELFF
TRBV5-1	TRBJ1-5	.	.	TGCGCCAGCAGCTTGGACATCAATCAGCCCCAGCATTTT	CASSLDINQPQHF
TRBV4-1	TRBJ1-4	once	TRBD1	TGCGCCAGCAGCCATGCCCAGGGGGCTGCTAATGAAAAACTGTTTTTT	CASSHAQGAANEKLFF
TRBV7-9	TRBJ2-1	.	.	TGTGCCAGCAGCCGTCGTCCCAGTGATCTTCAGGGCAATGAGCAGTTCTTC	CASSRRPSDLQGNEQFF
TRBV6-5	TRBJ2-5	.	.	TGTGCCAGCGAAGATCGACAAGAGACCCAGTACTTC	CASEDRQETQYF
TRBV10-1	TRBJ2-3	once	.	TGCGCCAGCAGCCTCGGAGATACGCAGTATTTT	CASSLGDTQYF
TRBV12-3/TRBV12-4	TRBJ1-2	few	.	TGTGCCACCTCCCCAGGGCCGGGTGGCTACACCTTC	CATSPGPGGYTF
TRBV7-3	TRBJ2-5	.	.	TGTGCCAGCAGCTTAAGGGCCAGGGGAGAGACCCAGTACTTC	CASSLRARGETQYF
TRBV6-6	TRBJ2-3	.	TRBD1	TGTGCCAGCATCTTCCGGGACAGGGGAACAGATACGCAGTATTTT	CASIFRDRGTDTQYF
TRBV4-1	TRBJ1-4	.	TRBD1	TGCGCCAGCAGACCAGGGGGCAAGGAAAAACTGTTTTTT	CASRPGGKEKLFF
TRBV18	TRBJ2-3	.	.	TGTGCCAGCTCACCTTCACATGGAGATACGCAGTATTTT	CASSPSHGDTQYF
TRBV2	TRBJ2-3	once	.	TGTGCCAGCAGTGAAGCGACAGTCTCAGATACGCAGTATTTT	CASSEATVSDTQYF